This paragraph reports one TCR beta chain. As handled by the study authors: Researchers report that nucleated cell counts were estimated from reference gene primer amplification. Measured with immunoSEQ multiplex PCR; TCRdb has only the in-frame clones, and not every one. V, J and clone size reflect that table, while D and trimming were determined from the DNA. The sample has about 50,000 clones, about 84% seen once. Germline V CDR1 and CDR2: MNHNS, SASEGT. The CDR3 length is 15 residues. Trimming stripped 2 bases from V and 8 bases from J, with 13 bases between. This record belongs to a study of blood T cell repertoires in COVID-19.

The origin of this receptor is a human donor in a cohort sampled during active COVID-19. The V and J genes are TRBV6-1 and TRBJ1-6, with D hard to call. Sequenced material: peripheral blood. CDR3 in amino acids: CASSEIGQEHSPLHF. As DNA, the CDR3 is TGTGCCAGCAGTGAAATTGGCCAGGAACATTCACCCCTCCACTTT.